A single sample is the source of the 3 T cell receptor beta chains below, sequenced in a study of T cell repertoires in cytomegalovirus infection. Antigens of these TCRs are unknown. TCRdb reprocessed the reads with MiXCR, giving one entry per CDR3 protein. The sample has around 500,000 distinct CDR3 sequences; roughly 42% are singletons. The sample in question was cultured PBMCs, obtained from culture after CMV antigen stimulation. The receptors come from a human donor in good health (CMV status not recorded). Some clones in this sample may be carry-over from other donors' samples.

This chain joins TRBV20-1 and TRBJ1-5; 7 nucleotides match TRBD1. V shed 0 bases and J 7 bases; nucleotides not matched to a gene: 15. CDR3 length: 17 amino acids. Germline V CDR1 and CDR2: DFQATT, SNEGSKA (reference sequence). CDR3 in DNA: TGCAGTGCTAGAGACCTAGAGGGGGCCGACGGCCTGCAGCCCCAGCATTTT. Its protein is CSARDLEGADGLQPQHF.

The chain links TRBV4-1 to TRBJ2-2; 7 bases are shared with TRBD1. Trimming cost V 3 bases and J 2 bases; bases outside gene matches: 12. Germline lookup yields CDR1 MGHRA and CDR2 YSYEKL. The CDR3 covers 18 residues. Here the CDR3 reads CASSHHAWDSPNTGELFF. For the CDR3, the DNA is TGCGCCAGCAGCCATCACGCTTGGGACAGTCCAAACACCGGGGAGCTGTTTTTT.

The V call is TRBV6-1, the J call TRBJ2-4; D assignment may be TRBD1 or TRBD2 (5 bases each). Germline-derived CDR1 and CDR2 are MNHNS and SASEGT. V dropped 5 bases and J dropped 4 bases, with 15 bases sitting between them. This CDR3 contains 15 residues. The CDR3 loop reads CASSNYRDGKNIQYF. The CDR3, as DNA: TGTGCCAGCAGTAACTACCGGGACGGTAAAAACATTCAGTACTTC.